These T cell receptor beta chains were read from a single sample in a study of CD8+ T cells in alopecia areata. Only in-frame clones appear in the TCRdb table, and some are missing; sequencing was by immunoSEQ multiplex PCR. Seen here are about 200,000 clones, roughly two fifths observed once, and the top ten hold 0.48%. This specimen was CD4+ T cells sorted from blood, taken around week 34, from a patient treated with tofacitinib. These receptors were collected from a human donor with alopecia areata. CDR3s leave out the opening cysteine and the closing phenylalanine or tryptophan. The size of a clone is reported for some rows only, either as once, few or many, or as a class for expanded clones.

len	v_gene	j_gene	abundance	CDR3aa
12	TRBV19	TRBJ2-1	NA	ASSMWVTYNEQF
13	TRBV7-2	TRBJ2-2	NA	ASSYDHTNTGELF
12	TRBV11-1	TRBJ2-5	NA	ASSLGLGVETQY
12	TRBV5-1	TRBJ2-7	NA	ASRQGASDYEQY
13	TRBV19	TRBJ1-6	NA	ASSMGSSYNSPLH
15	TRBV25-1	TRBJ2-1	NA	ASSGGGSGSFGNEQF
13	TRBV12-2	TRBJ2-3	NA	ASRLEEGLTDTQY
11	TRBV5-6	TRBJ2-3	NA	ASSLAEAQTQY
14	TRBV7-8	TRBJ2-3	few	ASSSRQGSGPDTQY
12	TRBV7-2	TRBJ2-7	NA	ASSLRRESYEQY
11	TRBV29-1	TRBJ1-2	few	SAGDRGDYGYT
14	TRBV5-4	TRBJ2-2	few	ASSPVAGEETGELF
13	TRBV13	TRBJ2-3	many	ASTYRGRFTDTQY
14	TRBV4-2	TRBJ2-5	NA	ASSHPFRDREETQY
14	TRBV4-1	TRBJ2-5	NA	ASSEAAELGGETQY
15	TRBV5-4	TRBJ2-3	NA	ASSRMTGSPITDTQY
12	TRBV5-1	TRBJ2-5	few	ASRGRNNQETQY
13	TRBV9	TRBJ2-7	few	ASSKSSAISYEQY
15	TRBV4-1	TRBJ1-5	few	ASSRTDWTGHKQPQH
13	TRBV30	TRBJ1-5	NA	AWSVGGIRNQPQH
13	TRBV6-6	TRBJ1-2	few	ASRVSGWGSYGYT
12	TRBV25-1	TRBJ1-2	NA	ASSAGGEFGGYT
12	TRBV5-6	TRBJ1-4	NA	ASSLQGWNEKLF
9	TRBV6-5	TRBJ1-1	NA	ASREDAEAF
8	TRBV20-1	TRBJ1-2	once	SAGSTADT
12	TRBV9	TRBJ1-2	NA	ASSSGTGDYGYT
13	TRBV18	TRBJ1-1	few	ASSPYSGLRTEAF
13	TRBV2	TRBJ2-7	NA	ASSEASGRPHEQY
12	TRBV30	TRBJ1-2	NA	AWSVIRTGYGYT
14	TRBV4-2	TRBJ1-4	NA	ASSLEGDRGGEKLF
12	TRBV6-6	TRBJ1-1	few	ASSSEYPDTEAF
11	TRBV7-9	TRBJ1-5	NA	ASSLGGGWPQH
13	TRBV15	TRBJ2-4	few	ATSRDPGAKNIQY
14	TRBV11-2	TRBJ1-2	NA	ASSLALARSNYGYT
9	TRBV6-1	TRBJ1-1	NA	ASRLNTEAF
13	TRBV6-5	TRBJ1-5	NA	GSERGTGANQPQH
14	TRBV19	TRBJ1-5	NA	ASSISSLSGNQPQH